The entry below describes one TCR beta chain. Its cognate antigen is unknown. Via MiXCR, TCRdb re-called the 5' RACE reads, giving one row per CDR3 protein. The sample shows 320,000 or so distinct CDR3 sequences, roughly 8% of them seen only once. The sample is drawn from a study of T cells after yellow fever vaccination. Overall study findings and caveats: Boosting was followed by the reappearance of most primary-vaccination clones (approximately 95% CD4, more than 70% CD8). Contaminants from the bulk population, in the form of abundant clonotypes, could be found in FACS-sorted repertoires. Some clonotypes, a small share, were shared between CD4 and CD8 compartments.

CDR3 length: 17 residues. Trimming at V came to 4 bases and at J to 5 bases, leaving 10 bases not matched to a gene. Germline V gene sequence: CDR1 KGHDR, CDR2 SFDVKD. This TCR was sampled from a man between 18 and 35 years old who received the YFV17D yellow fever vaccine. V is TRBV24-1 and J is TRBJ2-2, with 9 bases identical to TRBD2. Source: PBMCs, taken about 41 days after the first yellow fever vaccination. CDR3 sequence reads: CATSETPAGGNTGELFF. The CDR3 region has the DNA TGTGCCACCAGTGAAACCCCAGCGGGGGGAAATACCGGGGAGCTGTTTTTT.